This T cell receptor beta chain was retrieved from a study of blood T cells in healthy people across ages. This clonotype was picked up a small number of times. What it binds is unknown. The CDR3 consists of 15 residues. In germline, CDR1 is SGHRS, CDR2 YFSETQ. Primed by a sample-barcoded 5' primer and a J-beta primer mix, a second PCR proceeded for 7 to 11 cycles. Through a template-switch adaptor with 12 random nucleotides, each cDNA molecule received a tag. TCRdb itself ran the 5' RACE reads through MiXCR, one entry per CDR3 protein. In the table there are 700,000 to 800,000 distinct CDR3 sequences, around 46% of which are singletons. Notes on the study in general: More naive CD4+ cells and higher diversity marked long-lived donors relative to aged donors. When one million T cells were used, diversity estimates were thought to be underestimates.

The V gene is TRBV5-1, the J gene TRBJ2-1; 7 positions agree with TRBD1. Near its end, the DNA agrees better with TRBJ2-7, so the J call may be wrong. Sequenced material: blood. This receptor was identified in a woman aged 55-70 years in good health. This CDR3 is CASVPDRVGYNEQYF. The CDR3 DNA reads TGCGCCAGCGTACCCGACAGGGTGGGCTACAATGAGCAGTACTTC.